This T cell receptor (beta chain) was captured by sequencing in a study of T cells in Graves' hyperthyroidism and ophthalmopathy. The source material, RNA transcripts, was used to amplify TCR beta CDR3 regions. The study used the HTBI primer set for a first-round RT-PCR of the TCR CDR3. TCRdb itself ran the multiplex PCR reads through MiXCR, one entry per CDR3 protein. The sample yields about 620,000 distinct CDR3 sequences, about 16% seen once. This clonotype was seen ten or more times. Its antigen is as yet unknown. The study's findings and limits: The model made its ophthalmopathy prediction, and onset followed a median approximately six months later.

The sequencing input was blood. This sequence was found in a young woman with Graves' hyperthyroidism.

This chain's CDR3 is CASSLDNYEQYF. The CDR3 DNA reads TGTGCCAGCAGCCTGGACAACTACGAGCAGTACTTC. V and J are TRBV2 and TRBJ2-7; a possible D gene is TRBD1 (5 bases). Germline loops: CDR1 SNHLY, CDR2 FYNNEI. Between the trimmed V and J ends, which lost 6 bases and 3 bases, there was a span of 9 bases. The CDR3 is 12 amino acids.